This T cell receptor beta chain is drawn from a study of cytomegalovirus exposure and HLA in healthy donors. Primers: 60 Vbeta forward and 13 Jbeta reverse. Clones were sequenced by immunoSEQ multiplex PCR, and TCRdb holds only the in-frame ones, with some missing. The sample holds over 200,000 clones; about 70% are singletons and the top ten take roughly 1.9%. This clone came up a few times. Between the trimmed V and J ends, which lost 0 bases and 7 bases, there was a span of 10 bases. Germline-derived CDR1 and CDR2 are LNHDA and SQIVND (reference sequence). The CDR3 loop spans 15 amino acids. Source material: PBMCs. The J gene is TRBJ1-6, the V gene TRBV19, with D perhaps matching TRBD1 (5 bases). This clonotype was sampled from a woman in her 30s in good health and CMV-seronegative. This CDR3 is CASSIEETANSPLHF. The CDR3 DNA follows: TGTGCCAGTAGTATAGAGGAGACAGCCAATTCACCCCTCCACTTT.